Shown below are 16 T cell receptor beta chains from a single sample sequenced in a study of beta chain features in type 1 diabetes (dated by TCRdb to 2017 to 2018). Findings and caveats that apply to the study as a whole: Type 1 diabetes patients showed a moderate but significant shortening of TCRB CDR3 length in all four CD4+ subsets.

Library creation used the immunoSEQ multiplex PCR assay. All of the isolated RNA was reverse transcribed with the High Capacity cDNA Reverse Transcription Kit, so expressed TCRB transcripts were sequenced. TCRdb carries this immuneACCESS record with in-frame sequences only. Its versions omit some clonotypes, under half of them owing to an unresolved V gene in the studies checked, with the rest unexplained. The sample data list tens of thousands of clones, and about 50% of these were observed just once. About 0.7% of the sample lies in the top ten. Their antigens remain unidentified. Sequencing was done on a sample of central memory CD4+ T cells from blood. These receptor sequences come from a man aged 30 to 39 with type 1 diabetes.

The V and J genes are TRBV7-6 and TRBJ1-1; D gene unclear. Germline CDR1 and CDR2: SGHVS and FNYEAQ. This CDR3 has 13 residues. V shed 2 bases and J shed 1 base, with 5 bases lying between them. The CDR3 protein is CASSLNKNTEAFF. For the CDR3, the DNA is TGTGCCAGCAGCTTAAACAAGAACACTGAAGCTTTCTTT.

This clone was seen more than once but under ten times. CDR3 nucleotide sequence: TGCGCCAGCAGCTTGGCCCGGGTCCCCAATGAGCAGTTCTTC. Protein: CASSLARVPNEQFF. This chain uses TRBV5-1 with TRBJ2-1; no clear D. This CDR3 region has 14 residues. Trimming removed 0 bases at V and 6 bases at J, with 10 bases between. The germline CDR1 and CDR2 sequences are SGHRS and YFSETQ.

The rearrangement links TRBV5-1 to TRBJ2-3; 8 nucleotides agree with TRBD2. The ends lost 4 bases at V and 5 bases at J; junction bases unmatched: 12. Looked up from germline, CDR1 is SGHRS and CDR2 is YFSETQ. The CDR3 sequence is 16 residues long. The CDR3 DNA sequence: TGCGCCAGCAGCCCCGCGGGGGGCACTCGTGGAGATACGCAGTATTTT. Translation gives CASSPAGGTRGDTQYF.

The gene calls are TRBV2 and TRBJ2-3; possible D gene TRBD2, 5 bases. There are 16 residues in the CDR3. Germline V gene data show CDR1 as SNHLY and CDR2 as FYNNEI. The ends were cut back, 7 bases at V and 4 bases at J, with 21 bases in the middle. DNA for the CDR3: TGTGCCAGCACGAACGTTCGAGCGGACGTCGCAGATACGCAGTATTTT. Protein product: CASTNVRADVADTQYF. The variable domain in full, with the rest retrieved from reference TRBV2 and TRBJ2-3, is EPEVTQTPSHQVTQMGQEVILRCVPISNHLYFYWYRQILGQKVEFLVSFYNNEISEKSEIFDDQFSVERPDGSNFTLKIRSTKLEDSAMYFCASTNVRADVADTQYFGPGTRLTVL.

The chain links TRBV18 to TRBJ2-5; 10 bases map to TRBD1. The V and J ends lost 2 bases and 5 bases, in that order; junction bases with no gene match: 14. There are 18 residues in the CDR3. Germline CDR1 reads KGHSH; CDR2 reads LQKENI. CDR3 in amino acids: CASSPIHIRDRGLETQYF. For the CDR3, the DNA is TGTGCCAGCTCACCAATCCACATCCGGGACAGGGGTTTGGAGACCCAGTACTTC.

The DNA of the CDR3 is TGTGCCAGCGGGGAGGCTAGCGGAGTTGAGCAGTTCTTC. Translating gives CASGEASGVEQFF. This sequence joins TRBV2 and TRBJ2-1; 7 nucleotides align to TRBD2. V was pared by 8 bases and J by 9 bases, with 10 bases of the junction left unmatched. The CDR3 length is 13 residues. Per germline, CDR1 SNHLY and CDR2 FYNNEI.

The V and J genes are TRBV28 and TRBJ2-7; 8 bases align to TRBD1. Germline CDR1 and CDR2: MDHEN and SYDVKM. V gave up 5 bases and J gave up 2 bases; unmatched junction bases: 11. The CDR3 covers 16 residues. For the CDR3, the DNA is TGTGCCAGCAGTCTCCCGACAGGGGCGGGGCCCTACGAGCAGTACTTC. It specifies CASSLPTGAGPYEQYF.

In this sample, this clone turned up a few times. V usage is TRBV27 and J usage is TRBJ2-5; 7 nucleotides match TRBD1. Germline V lookup: CDR1 MNHEY, CDR2 SMNVEV (reference sequence). The CDR3 extends over 15 amino acids. V was pared by 2 bases and J by 5 bases, with 8 bases of the junction left unmatched. The CDR3 loop reads CASSLRTGDWETQYF. In DNA, the CDR3 is TGTGCCAGCAGTTTACGTACAGGGGATTGGGAGACCCAGTACTTC.

This chain links TRBV6-5 with TRBJ1-1; D possibly corresponds to TRBD1 (6 bases). Germline lookup yields CDR1 MNHEY and CDR2 SVGAGI. The V and J ends lost 0 bases and 4 bases respectively, with 12 bases between them. The CDR3 totals 15 residues. The CDR3 DNA reads TGTGCCAGCAGTTACTCTACAGGGAGAGGCACTGAAGCTTTCTTT. Translating it yields CASSYSTGRGTEAFF.

The rearrangement links TRBV4-1 to TRBJ2-5; 9 nucleotides line up with TRBD2. This CDR3 is 16 amino acids long. The germline gives CDR1 MGHRA, CDR2 YSYEKL. V lost 1 base to trimming and J lost 5 bases; unmatched junction nucleotides: 8. The CDR3 here is CASSQGLAGAGETQYF. CDR3 nucleotides: TGCGCCAGCAGCCAAGGTTTAGCGGGGGCAGGGGAGACCCAGTACTTC.

The chain has TRBV30 and TRBJ1-2; 8 bases match TRBD1. The CDR3 covers 15 residues. Germline V CDR1 and CDR2: GTSNPN, SVGIG (reference sequence). The junction had 13 bases not matched to a gene; V was cut back by 3 bases and J by 7 bases. CDR3 sequence (DNA): TGTGCCTGGAGAAGTAACAGGGGGTGGATTTTTGGCTACACCTTC. It codes for CAWRSNRGWIFGYTF.

This chain uses TRBV21-1 with TRBJ1-2; the table gives TRBD1 as D, unverified against the DNA. TRBV21-1 is designated a pseudogene. This CDR3 comprises 17 residues. CDR3 loop: CASSKGADRDPNYGYTF. CDR3 in DNA: TGTGCCAGCAGCAAAGGGGCGGACAGGGACCCAAACTATGGCTACACCTTC.

The chain combines TRBV28 with TRBJ2-4, with 12 nucleotides matching TRBD1. The CDR3 spans 17 residues. J lost 6 bases, V lost 2 bases, and 8 bases had no gene match. Germline values: CDR1 MDHEN, CDR2 SYDVKM. The CDR3 loop is CASSLPAGTGGSNIQYF. The DNA for the CDR3 is TGTGCCAGCAGTTTACCCGCCGGGACAGGGGGCTCAAACATTCAGTACTTC.

V and J are TRBV5-6 and TRBJ2-3, with 7 bases that match TRBD1. CDR1 and CDR2 (germline): SGHDT, YYEEEE. CDR3 size: 16 residues. V dropped 2 bases and J dropped 4; count of bases not matched to a gene: 10. The CDR3 protein is CASSLGPGQQPDTQYF. In nucleotides, the CDR3 is TGTGCCAGCAGCTTAGGGCCGGGACAGCAGCCAGATACGCAGTATTTT.

The chain employs TRBV5-1 and TRBJ2-5, with 14 bases aligning to TRBD2. Judging by the DNA end, TRBJ2-7 fits better; the J call may be wrong. The CDR3 runs to 16 residues. Germline loops: CDR1 SGHRS, CDR2 YFSETQ. Written as DNA, the CDR3 is TGCGCCAGCAGCATGGGGACTAGCGGGGGTTCCTACGAGCAGTACTTC. Translated: CASSMGTSGGSYEQYF.

This clone was recorded a few times. CDR3 nucleotide sequence: TGCGCCAGCAGGGGGACTAGCGACTTTGCCTACGAGCAGTACTTC. Translated: CASRGTSDFAYEQYF. The chain employs TRBV10-1 and TRBJ2-7; 10 nucleotides align to TRBD2. Germline V gene sequence: CDR1 WNHNN, CDR2 SYGVQD (reference sequence). This CDR3 contains 15 residues. The V gene end was trimmed by 6 bases and the J gene end by 2 bases; junction bases not matched to a gene: 7.